These T cell receptor beta chains were read from a single sample in a study of blood T cells in healthy people across ages. Each CDR3 protein is one row after TCRdb ran MiXCR on the 5' RACE reads. The top ten clones hold about 0.69% of a sample with around 1,000,000 distinct CDR3 sequences, roughly a quarter of them seen once. These data were also reused for a study on T cells of mothers and their children.

Sequences were obtained from blood. The receptors here all came from a girl aged 2-15 years in good health. Both conserved end residues are part of each CDR3. The D gene is left open where the match is weak. Clone size is shown for a subset of rows, as once, few, many or a class of expanded clone.

J | size | V | D | DNA | CDR3
TRBJ2-4 | few | TRBV12-3/TRBV12-4 | NA | TGTGCCAGCAGTCAACTTAACATTCAGTACTTC | CASSQLNIQYF
TRBJ1-6 | few | TRBV27 | TRBD1 | TGTGCCAGCAGCCCCGGTAGAGGACAGGGCCCACATCCCCTCCACTTT | CASSPGRGQGPHPLHF
TRBJ1-4 | NA | TRBV7-9 | TRBD1 | TGTGCCAGCATTCGACAGGGGGATGAAAAACTGTTTTTT | CASIRQGDEKLFF
TRBJ2-5 | NA | TRBV7-2 | TRBD2 | TGTGCCAGCAGCTTTAACGGGGGGGCCCAAGAGACCCAGTACTTC | CASSFNGGAQETQYF
TRBJ1-2 | few | TRBV9 | TRBD1 | TGTGCCAGCAGCGCGCTGACAGGGGGAGGCTACACCTTC | CASSALTGGGYTF
TRBJ2-7 | NA | TRBV29-1 | NA | TGCAGCGGCCACCAGGGCGGCGAGCAGTACTTC | CSGHQGGEQYF
TRBJ2-1 | few | TRBV7-9 | NA | TGTGCCAGCAGCTTATCGCAGGGGTCCTACAATGAGCAGTTCTTC | CASSLSQGSYNEQFF
TRBJ2-5 | NA | TRBV15 | NA | TGTGCCACCAGCAGAGATGGGTCGGGCGGGTACTTC | CATSRDGSGGYF
TRBJ2-7 | NA | TRBV12-3/TRBV12-4 | TRBD1 | TGTGCCAGCAGTTCGGACAGGGTATCCCACGAGCAGTACTTC | CASSSDRVSHEQYF
TRBJ1-2 | NA | TRBV5-1 | NA | TGCGCCAGCAGCTTGGAAGGGGCAGTTAATGGCTACACCTTC | CASSLEGAVNGYTF
TRBJ2-7 | few | TRBV12-5 | NA | TGTGCTAGTGGACCGGGCTACTCCTACGAGCAGTACTTC | CASGPGYSYEQYF
TRBJ1-1 | NA | TRBV6-5 | NA | TGTGCCAGCAGTTACGCAGGGGAGACTGAAGCTTTCTTT | CASSYAGETEAFF
TRBJ2-5 | NA | TRBV28 | NA | TGTGCCAGCACCTCAACCAGGGGTGCAGAGACCCAGTACTTC | CASTSTRGAETQYF
TRBJ1-5 | few | TRBV6-2/TRBV6-3 | NA | TGTGCCAGCGTTTGGGGCGGGGATCAGCCCCAGCATTTT | CASVWGGDQPQHF
TRBJ2-5 | NA | TRBV29-1 | TRBD2 | TGCAGCGTGAAAGCGGGGTTCCAAGAGACCCAGTACTTC | CSVKAGFQETQYF
TRBJ2-2 | NA | TRBV7-9 | NA | TGTGCCAGCAGGGGATTAAGCGGAGGGACCGGGGAGCTGTTTTTT | CASRGLSGGTGELFF
TRBJ2-5 | NA | TRBV29-1 | TRBD2 | TGCAGCGTCCTCGGAGGGGAGGGAGAGACCCAGTACTTC | CSVLGGEGETQYF
TRBJ1-1 | NA | TRBV6-2/TRBV6-3 | NA | TGTGCCAGCAGTTACTCGGATCGGGGACTGAACACTGAAGCTTTCTTT | CASSYSDRGLNTEAFF
TRBJ2-7 | few | TRBV13 | TRBD1 | TGTGCCAGCAGCCTTGGGGGGGACAGGGCCCACTACGAGCAGTACTTC | CASSLGGDRAHYEQYF
TRBJ1-4 | NA | TRBV5-1 | TRBD1 | TGCGCCAGCAGCCGGACAGGGGATGCAACTAATGAAAAACTGTTTTTT | CASSRTGDATNEKLFF
TRBJ2-5 | NA | TRBV18 | TRBD1 | TGTGCCAGCTCGGCGGAGACAGGGAGCCAAGAGACCCAGTACTTC | CASSAETGSQETQYF
TRBJ2-1 | NA | TRBV2 | TRBD2 | TGTGCCATCTACTCTCCCCGACTAGCGTCCTACAATGAGCAGTTCTTC | CAIYSPRLASYNEQFF
TRBJ2-1 | NA | TRBV15 | NA | TGTGCCACCAGCAGAGATGCTGGCGGGATCAATGAGCAGTTCTTC | CATSRDAGGINEQFF
TRBJ2-4 | few | TRBV11-2 | NA | TGTGCCAGCAGCCGATTCGGAAAAAACATTCAGTACTTC | CASSRFGKNIQYF